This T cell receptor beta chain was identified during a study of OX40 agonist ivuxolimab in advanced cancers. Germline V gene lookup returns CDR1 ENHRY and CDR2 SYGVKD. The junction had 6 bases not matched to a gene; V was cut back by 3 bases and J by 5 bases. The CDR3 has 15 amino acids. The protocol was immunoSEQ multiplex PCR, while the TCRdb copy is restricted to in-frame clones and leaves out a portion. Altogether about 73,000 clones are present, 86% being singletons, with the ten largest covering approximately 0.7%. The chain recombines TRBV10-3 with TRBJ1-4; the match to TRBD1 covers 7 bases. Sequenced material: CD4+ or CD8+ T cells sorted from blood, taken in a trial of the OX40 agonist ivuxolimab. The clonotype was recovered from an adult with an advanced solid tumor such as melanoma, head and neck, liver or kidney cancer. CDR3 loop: CAISESGQVNEKLFF. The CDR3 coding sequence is TGTGCCATCAGTGAAAGTGGACAGGTGAATGAAAAACTGTTTTTT.